The 29 T cell receptor beta chains below all came from one sample that was sequenced in a study of shared clonotypes between healthy human individuals. Libraries were prepared by immunoSEQ multiplex PCR; TCRdb keeps only in-frame clonotypes and omits some of them. The repertoire holds about 2.3 million clones, with under 95% as singletons. Sequencing was performed on naive CD4+ T cells from PBMCs. Subset here: CD45RA+ positively selected. Receptor source: a man aged 18 to 35 in good health. Some clones in this sample may be carry-over from other donors' samples.

This clone was seen only once. The chain combines TRBV7-9 with TRBJ2-5; 9 bases align to TRBD2. The ends lost 3 bases at V and 2 bases at J; junction bases unmatched: 4. The CDR3 runs to 15 residues. Germline CDR1 SEHNR, CDR2 FQNEAQ (reference sequence). CDR3 coding DNA: TGTGCCAGCAGCTTGTTTAGCGGGAGTCAAGAGACCCAGTACTTC. Encoded protein: CASSLFSGSQETQYF.

The gene calls are TRBV15 and TRBJ1-1; the D is unclear. CDR1 is LNHNV, CDR2 YYDKDF, per germline (reference sequence). The CDR3 consists of 14 residues. V shed 1 base and J shed 0 bases, with 6 bases lying between them. The CDR3 spells CATSRGRMNTEAFF. DNA for the CDR3: TGTGCCACCAGCAGAGGGAGGATGAACACTGAAGCTTTCTTT.

The V call is TRBV10-3, the J call TRBJ2-1; 7 nucleotides agree with TRBD2. Unmatched junction bases numbered 8, after V lost 0 bases and J lost 0 bases. The CDR3 extends over 18 amino acids. Germline lookup yields CDR1 ENHRY and CDR2 SYGVKD. CDR3 residues: CAISESLAGVSSYNEQFF. For the CDR3, the DNA is TGTGCCATCAGTGAGTCGCTTGCGGGAGTGAGCTCCTACAATGAGCAGTTCTTC.

The count of this clone is one. The chain couples TRBV6-5 to TRBJ1-4; 7 nucleotides align to TRBD1. V gave up 5 bases and J gave up 3 bases; unmatched junction bases: 6. CDR1 MNHEY and CDR2 SVGAGI come from the germline V gene. The CDR3 sequence is 15 residues long. The CDR3 DNA reads as TGTGCCAGCAGTCCGCTGGACAGGCCTAATGAAAAACTGTTTTTT. It translates to CASSPLDRPNEKLFF.

As for this clone: Within the sample, other DNA sequences also encode this same CDR3. The chain has TRBV5-1 and TRBJ1-5, with a possible D match to TRBD1 (5 bases). This CDR3 comprises 15 residues. V dropped 0 bases and J dropped 4 bases, with 11 bases sitting between them. The germline CDR1 and CDR2 sequences are SGHRS and YFSETQ. CDR3 in DNA: TGCGCCAGCAGCTTGGGCCCGGGGGGAAATCAGCCCCAGCATTTT. It yields the protein CASSLGPGGNQPQHF. Variable domain in full (rest from reference TRBV5-1 and TRBJ1-5): KAGVTQTPRYLIKTRGQQVTLSCSPISGHRSVSWYQQTPGQGLQFLFEYFSETQRNKGNFPGRFSGRQFSNSRSEMNVSTLELGDSALYLCASSLGPGGNQPQHFGDGTRLSIL.

The genes are TRBV4-3 and TRBJ1-1; TRBD1 matches at 8 bases. In germline, CDR1 is LGHNA, CDR2 YSLEER. The CDR3 totals 15 residues. V shed 0 bases, J shed 3 bases, and the junction held 3 bases outside the gene matches. The CDR3 coding sequence is TGCGCCAGCAGCCAAGAGACAGGGGAGGACACTGAAGCTTTCTTT. Protein product: CASSQETGEDTEAFF.

A few counts support this clone. Other DNA sequences in the sample encode the same CDR3. J is TRBJ1-1 and V is TRBV9; 10 bases line up with TRBD1. V trimming: 0 bases; J trimming: 3 bases; junction bases outside the gene matches: 2. The CDR3 has 15 residues. In germline, CDR1 is SGDLS, CDR2 YYNGEE. This CDR3 is CASSVGQGADTEAFF. DNA of the CDR3: TGTGCCAGCAGCGTAGGACAGGGGGCGGACACTGAAGCTTTCTTT. Using reference TRBV9 and TRBJ1-1 for the parts outside the CDR3, the full variable domain is DSGVTQTPKHLITATGQRVTLRCSPRSGDLSVYWYQQSLDQGLQFLIQYYNGEERAKGNILERFSAQQFPDLHSELNLSSLELGDSALYFCASSVGQGADTEAFFGQGTRLTVV.

The rearrangement joins TRBV11-3 to TRBJ1-2; D is unresolved. The V end lost 5 bases, the J end lost 5 bases, and 9 bases lay between the germline ends. The CDR3 consists of 12 residues. The germline V gene has CDR1 SGHNT and CDR2 YENEEA. CDR3 DNA: TGTGCCAGCAGCGCGGGCGGGTATGGCTACACCTTC. Translating gives CASSAGGYGYTF.

The chain couples TRBV18 to TRBJ2-4, with D tentatively TRBD1 (5 bases). This CDR3 has 17 residues. Trimming cost V 1 base and J 2 bases, with 15 bases left between them. The V gene's germline CDR1 is KGHSH and CDR2 LQKENI. For the CDR3, the DNA is TGTGCCAGCTCACCACTCCAGGGTTTATTATCCAAAAACATTCAGTACTTC. Translation gives CASSPLQGLLSKNIQYF.

A remark on this clone: The same CDR3 is also encoded by other DNA sequences in this sample. V gene TRBV19 combines with J gene TRBJ1-3; D gene unclear. The germline V gene has CDR1 LNHDA and CDR2 SQIVND (reference sequence). Between the trimmed V and J ends, which lost 6 bases and 0 bases, there was a span of 9 bases. This CDR3 region has 14 residues. The CDR3 DNA reads TGTGCCAGTAGGACGGGTGGCTCTGGAAACACCATATATTTT. Translating gives CASRTGGSGNTIYF.

This clone occurred once. The chain combines TRBV5-1 with TRBJ2-2; possibly TRBD2 for D (5 bases). This CDR3 comprises 12 residues. The V and J ends lost 2 bases and 7 bases respectively, with 6 bases between them. Germline-derived CDR1 and CDR2 are SGHRS and YFSETQ. CDR3 DNA sequence: TGCGCCAGCAGCTTCGGGGACGGGGAGCTGTTTTTT. It specifies CASSFGDGELFF. Drawing the rest from reference TRBV5-1 and TRBJ2-2, the complete variable domain is KAGVTQTPRYLIKTRGQQVTLSCSPISGHRSVSWYQQTPGQGLQFLFEYFSETQRNKGNFPGRFSGRQFSNSRSEMNVSTLELGDSALYLCASSFGDGELFFGEGSRLTVL.

The rearrangement joins TRBV28 to TRBJ2-7; 9 bases match TRBD2. The CDR3 sequence is 17 residues long. Germline CDR1 MDHEN, CDR2 SYDVKM. V shed 6 bases, J shed 3 bases, and the junction held 15 bases outside the gene matches. CDR3 nucleotides: TGTGCCAGCAGCGGACCGATAGCGGGAGTAACGGTCTACGAGCAGTACTTC. It encodes CASSGPIAGVTVYEQYF.

This sequence joins TRBV27 and TRBJ2-5; 7 bases match TRBD2. After removal of 4 bases from V and 3 bases from J, the junction contained 11 bases not matched to a gene. Germline V gives CDR1 MNHEY, CDR2 SMNVEV (reference sequence). This CDR3 is 16 amino acids long. As DNA, the CDR3 is TGTGCCAGCAGTTCCCTAATTGGGGGGGTGGAAGAGACCCAGTACTTC. As protein: CASSSLIGGVEETQYF.

Comment on this clone: The sample holds other DNA sequences that translate to the same CDR3. The V and J genes are TRBV6-1 and TRBJ1-2, with D possibly TRBD1 on 6 matching bases. The germline V and J ends were trimmed by 3 bases and 5 bases, with 7 bases remaining between them. This CDR3 has 12 amino acids. CDR1 is MNHNS and CDR2 is SASEGT in the germline V gene. CDR3 amino acids: CASSEQGYGYTF. The CDR3 DNA reads TGTGCCAGCAGTGAGCAGGGGTATGGCTACACCTTC.

V usage is TRBV18 and J usage is TRBJ2-3; the D gene is possibly TRBD2 (5 bases). CDR1 KGHSH and CDR2 LQKENI come from the germline V gene. This CDR3 contains 15 residues. V dropped 3 bases and J dropped 4 bases, with 14 bases sitting between them. CDR3 loop: CASSPPSKRADTQYF. CDR3 DNA sequence: TGTGCCAGCTCACCCCCCAGTAAGAGGGCAGATACGCAGTATTTT. Drawing the rest from reference TRBV18 and TRBJ2-3, the complete variable domain is NAGVMQNPRHLVRRRGQEARLRCSPMKGHSHVYWYRQLPEEGLKFMVYLQKENIIDESGMPKERFSAEFPKEGPSILRIQQVVRGDSAAYFCASSPPSKRADTQYFGPGTRLTVL.

The chain recombines TRBV5-1 with TRBJ1-1; no reliable D call. Trimming removed 3 bases at V and 2 bases at J, with 11 bases between. The CDR3 runs to 14 residues. The germline gives CDR1 SGHRS, CDR2 YFSETQ. The CDR3 loop reads CASSSPVRNTEAFF. Written as DNA, the CDR3 is TGCGCCAGCAGCTCCCCAGTTCGTAACACTGAAGCTTTCTTT.

This CDR3 is CASSGDRAYEQYF. In DNA form, the CDR3 reads TGTGCCAGTAGCGGAGACAGGGCTTACGAGCAGTACTTC. The chain combines TRBV19 with TRBJ2-7, with TRBD1 matching 7 bases. The V gene end was trimmed by 6 bases and the J gene end by 4 bases; junction bases not matched to a gene: 6. Per the germline V gene, CDR1 is LNHDA and CDR2 is SQIVND (reference sequence). The CDR3 is 13 residues long.

This chain uses TRBV29-1 with TRBJ2-3; D unclear. Germline CDR1 SQVTM, CDR2 ANQGSEA. Between the trimmed V and J ends, which lost 7 bases and 3 bases, there was a span of 14 bases. The CDR3 loop spans 13 amino acids. The CDR3 spells CSAAGGFTDTQYF. The CDR3 nucleotides are TGCAGCGCCGCCGGTGGATTTACAGATACGCAGTATTTT.

The rearrangement links TRBV11-2 to TRBJ1-2; D is unclear. Trimming took off 5 bases at V and 4 bases at J, with 17 bases between the two ends. Germline CDR1 reads SGHAT; CDR2 reads FQNNGV. This CDR3 region has 15 residues. CDR3 residues: CASSKDGGALYGYTF. CDR3 in DNA: TGTGCCAGCAGCAAAGACGGTGGCGCCCTCTATGGCTACACCTTC.

The chain recombines TRBV10-3 with TRBJ2-2; D uncertain. Trimming shortened V by 8 bases and J by 2 bases, and 15 bases separated the two germline ends. Germline V gene lookup returns CDR1 ENHRY and CDR2 SYGVKD. The CDR3 length is 15 residues. The CDR3 here is CAIPSRRRNTGELFF. The CDR3 DNA is TGTGCCATCCCATCCAGACGGAGAAACACCGGGGAGCTGTTTTTT.

The rearrangement uses TRBV5-6 and TRBJ2-4; TRBD1 is a possible D gene (6 bases). The germline gives CDR1 SGHDT, CDR2 YYEEEE. The ends were cut back, 1 base at V and 2 bases at J, with 13 bases in the middle. The CDR3 is 16 residues long. The CDR3 region is CASSLRGISSKNIQYF. DNA for the CDR3: TGTGCCAGCAGCTTGAGGGGGATCAGTTCCAAAAACATTCAGTACTTC.

This chain uses TRBV27 with TRBJ1-4; D uncertain. V was pared by 3 bases and J by 7 bases, with 12 bases between. The CDR3 extends over 14 amino acids. Looked up from germline, CDR1 is MNHEY and CDR2 is SMNVEV (reference sequence). The CDR3 DNA is TGTGCCAGCAGTTTGTCCCCTCGGGGTGAAAAACTGTTTTTT. As protein: CASSLSPRGEKLFF.

This chain links TRBV14 with TRBJ2-2; maybe TRBD1 (6 bases). Trimming took off 7 bases at V and 4 bases at J, with 10 bases between the two ends. Germline assignment: CDR1 SGHDN and CDR2 FVKESK. This CDR3 has 13 amino acids. The CDR3: CASNRQATGELFF. The CDR3, as DNA: TGTGCCAGCAACCGACAGGCCACCGGGGAGCTGTTTTTT.

This chain uses TRBV9 with TRBJ2-1; 9 nucleotides match TRBD1. Trimming removed 4 bases from V and 5 bases from J; junction bases left unmatched: 13. The CDR3 sequence is 17 residues long. Per germline, CDR1 SGDLS and CDR2 YYNGEE. The CDR3 sequence is CASSKSGHRGLNNEQFF. CDR3 bases: TGTGCCAGCAGCAAGAGTGGGCACAGGGGGCTTAACAATGAGCAGTTCTTC. Full variable domain (missing parts from reference TRBV9 and TRBJ2-1): DSGVTQTPKHLITATGQRVTLRCSPRSGDLSVYWYQQSLDQGLQFLIQYYNGEERAKGNILERFSAQQFPDLHSELNLSSLELGDSALYFCASSKSGHRGLNNEQFFGPGTRLTVL.

With respect to this clone: The same CDR3 arises from other DNA sequences in this sample as well. The chain is built from TRBV5-1 and TRBJ1-1; no firm D call. Trimming removed 0 bases from V and 1 base from J, with 7 bases in between. The CDR3 runs 14 residues. Germline assignment: CDR1 SGHRS and CDR2 YFSETQ. As DNA, the CDR3 is TGCGCCAGCAGCTTGGAAGCGAGGAACACTGAAGCTTTCTTT. This sequence encodes CASSLEARNTEAFF. Full variable domain (remainder filled in from reference TRBV5-1 and TRBJ1-1): KAGVTQTPRYLIKTRGQQVTLSCSPISGHRSVSWYQQTPGQGLQFLFEYFSETQRNKGNFPGRFSGRQFSNSRSEMNVSTLELGDSALYLCASSLEARNTEAFFGQGTRLTVV.

As concerns this clone: Other DNA sequences in the sample encode the same CDR3. The V call is TRBV28, the J call TRBJ2-7; perhaps D is TRBD1 or TRBD2 (6 bases each). The CDR3 has 14 amino acids. V lost 3 bases, J lost 1 base, and 10 bases lay in between. Germline V gives CDR1 MDHEN, CDR2 SYDVKM. The CDR3 sequence: CASSLGGSSYEQYF. CDR3 nucleotide sequence: TGTGCCAGCAGTTTGGGGGGCTCGTCCTACGAGCAGTACTTC.

This chain joins TRBV30 and TRBJ2-7; D unclear. V lost 5 bases and J 4 bases, leaving 18 bases between the germline ends. The CDR3 is 14 residues long. CDR1 is GTSNPN, CDR2 SVGIG, per germline (reference sequence). CDR3 protein: CAWDVSGVGYEQYF. CDR3 bases: TGTGCCTGGGACGTGAGTGGGGTAGGGTACGAGCAGTACTTC.

This rearrangement joins TRBV19 to TRBJ2-3; TRBD2 matches at 9 bases. Germline lookup yields CDR1 LNHDA and CDR2 SQIVND (reference sequence). The CDR3 is 14 residues long. Trimming cost V 2 bases and J 8 bases; bases outside gene matches: 5. The CDR3: CASSILAGYGTQYF. CDR3 coding DNA: TGTGCCAGTAGTATACTAGCGGGATACGGTACGCAGTATTTT.

J is TRBJ1-1 and V is TRBV9; 8 nucleotides match TRBD1. The V gene end was trimmed by 3 bases and the J gene end by 0 bases; junction bases not matched to a gene: 4. The CDR3 loop spans 15 amino acids. CDR1 is SGDLS and CDR2 is YYNGEE in the germline V gene. This CDR3 reads CASSAGTGLNTEAFF. Here the CDR3 DNA reads TGTGCCAGCAGCGCCGGGACAGGCCTGAACACTGAAGCTTTCTTT.